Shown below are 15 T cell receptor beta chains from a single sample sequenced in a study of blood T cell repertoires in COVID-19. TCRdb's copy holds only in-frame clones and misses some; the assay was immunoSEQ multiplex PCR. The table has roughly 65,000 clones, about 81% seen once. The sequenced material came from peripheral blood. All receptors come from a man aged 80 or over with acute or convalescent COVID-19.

CDR3 sequence reads: CASSLRGRDEKLFF. The CDR3, as DNA: TGTGCCAGCAGCCTTCGGGGGAGGGATGAAAAACTGTTTTTT. The chain uses TRBV28 and TRBJ1-4, with TRBD1 as a possible D gene (5 bases). The V and J ends lost 6 bases and 6 bases respectively, with 14 bases between them. The CDR3 spans 14 residues. CDR1 and CDR2 (germline): MDHEN, SYDVKM.

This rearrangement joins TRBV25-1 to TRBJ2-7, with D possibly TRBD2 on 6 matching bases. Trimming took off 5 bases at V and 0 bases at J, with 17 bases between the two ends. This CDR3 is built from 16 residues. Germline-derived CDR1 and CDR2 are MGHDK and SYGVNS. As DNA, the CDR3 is TGTGCCAGCAGTCAATCCGGGAGCCCACTCTCCTACGAGCAGTACTTC. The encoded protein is CASSQSGSPLSYEQYF.

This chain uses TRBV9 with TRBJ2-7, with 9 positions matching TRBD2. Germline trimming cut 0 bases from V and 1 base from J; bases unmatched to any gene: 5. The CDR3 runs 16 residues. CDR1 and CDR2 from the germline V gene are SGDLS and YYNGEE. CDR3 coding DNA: TGTGCCAGCAGCGTAGACCCCCTAGCGGGGTCCTACGAGCAGTACTTC. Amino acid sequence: CASSVDPLAGSYEQYF.

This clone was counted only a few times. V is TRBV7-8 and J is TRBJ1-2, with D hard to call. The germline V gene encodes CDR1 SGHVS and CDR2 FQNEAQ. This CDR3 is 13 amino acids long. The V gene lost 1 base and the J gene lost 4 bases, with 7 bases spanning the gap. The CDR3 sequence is CASSLGAIYGYTF. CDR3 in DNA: TGTGCCAGCAGCTTAGGGGCTATCTATGGCTACACCTTC.

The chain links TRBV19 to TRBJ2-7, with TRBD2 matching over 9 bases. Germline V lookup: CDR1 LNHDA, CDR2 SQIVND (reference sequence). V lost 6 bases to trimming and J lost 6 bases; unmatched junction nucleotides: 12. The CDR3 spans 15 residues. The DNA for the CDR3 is TGTGCCAGTAGCAGTGGGACTAGCTGGGGTTTCGAGCAGTACTTC. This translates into CASSSGTSWGFEQYF.

CDR3 DNA: TGTGCCAGCAGCCAAGTTCGTAACACCGGGGAGCTGTTTTTT. Protein product: CASSQVRNTGELFF. This chain connects TRBV3-1 (or the pseudogene TRBV3-2) to TRBJ2-2, with unresolved D. There are 14 residues in the CDR3. Germline V gene sequence: CDR1 LGHDT, CDR2 YNNKEL (reference sequence). The V and J ends lost 1 base and 2 bases respectively, with 5 bases between them.

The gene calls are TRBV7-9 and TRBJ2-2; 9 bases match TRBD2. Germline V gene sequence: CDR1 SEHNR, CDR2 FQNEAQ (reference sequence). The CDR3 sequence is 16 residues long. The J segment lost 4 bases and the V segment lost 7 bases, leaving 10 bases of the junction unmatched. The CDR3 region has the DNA TGTGCCAGCACCCTAGGGCGGGGGGGCCCCACCGGGGAGCTGTTTTTT. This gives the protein CASTLGRGGPTGELFF.

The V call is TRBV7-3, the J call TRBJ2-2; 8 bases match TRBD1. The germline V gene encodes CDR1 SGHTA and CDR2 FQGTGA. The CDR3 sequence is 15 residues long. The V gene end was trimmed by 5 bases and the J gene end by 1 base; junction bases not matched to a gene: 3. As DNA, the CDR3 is TGTGCCAGCAGCCAGGGGGCCCGGAACACCGGGGAGCTGTTTTTT. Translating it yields CASSQGARNTGELFF.

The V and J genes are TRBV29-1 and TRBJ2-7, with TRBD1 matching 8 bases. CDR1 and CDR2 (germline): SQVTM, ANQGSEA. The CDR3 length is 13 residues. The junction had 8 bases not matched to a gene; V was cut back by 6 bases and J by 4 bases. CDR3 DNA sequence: TGCAGCGTGATTGGGACAGGAGATTACGAGCAGTACTTC. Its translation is CSVIGTGDYEQYF.

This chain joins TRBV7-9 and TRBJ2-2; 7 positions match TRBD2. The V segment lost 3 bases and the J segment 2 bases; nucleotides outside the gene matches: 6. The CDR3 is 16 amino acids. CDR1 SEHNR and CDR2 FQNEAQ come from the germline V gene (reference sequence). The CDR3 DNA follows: TGTGCCAGCAGCTTGCCAAGCGGGATCAACACCGGGGAGCTGTTTTTT. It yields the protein CASSLPSGINTGELFF. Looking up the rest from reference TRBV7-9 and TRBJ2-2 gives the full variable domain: DTGVSQNPRHKITKRGQNVTFRCDPISEHNRLYWYRQTLGQGPEFLTYFQNEAQLEKSRLLSDRFSAERPKGSFSTLEIQRTEQGDSAMYLCASSLPSGINTGELFFGEGSRLTVL.

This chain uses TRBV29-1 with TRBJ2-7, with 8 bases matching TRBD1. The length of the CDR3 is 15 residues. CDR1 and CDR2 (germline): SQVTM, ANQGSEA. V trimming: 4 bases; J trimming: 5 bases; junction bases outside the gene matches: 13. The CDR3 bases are TGCAGCGTTGTCGTTCCCCCGGGACAGGAAGACGAGCAGTACTTC. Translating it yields CSVVVPPGQEDEQYF.

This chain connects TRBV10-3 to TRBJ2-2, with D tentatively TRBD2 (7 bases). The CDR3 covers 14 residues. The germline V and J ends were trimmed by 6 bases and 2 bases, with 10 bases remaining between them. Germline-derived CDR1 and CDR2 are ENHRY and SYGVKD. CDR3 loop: CAIRGGTNTGELFF. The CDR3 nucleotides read TGTGCCATCAGGGGGGGGACAAACACCGGGGAGCTGTTTTTT.

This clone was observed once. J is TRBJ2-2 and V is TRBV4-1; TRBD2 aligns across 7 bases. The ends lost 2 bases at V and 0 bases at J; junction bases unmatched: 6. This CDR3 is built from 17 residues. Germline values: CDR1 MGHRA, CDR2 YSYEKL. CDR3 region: CASSQSPGGANTGELFF. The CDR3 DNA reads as TGCGCCAGCAGCCAATCTCCGGGAGGCGCGAACACCGGGGAGCTGTTTTTT.

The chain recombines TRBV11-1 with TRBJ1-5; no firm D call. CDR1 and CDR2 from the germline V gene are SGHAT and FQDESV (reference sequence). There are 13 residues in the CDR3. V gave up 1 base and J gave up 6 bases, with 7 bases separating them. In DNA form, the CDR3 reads TGTGCCAGCAGCTTAGGCCGGAGTCAGCCCCAGCATTTT. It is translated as CASSLGRSQPQHF.

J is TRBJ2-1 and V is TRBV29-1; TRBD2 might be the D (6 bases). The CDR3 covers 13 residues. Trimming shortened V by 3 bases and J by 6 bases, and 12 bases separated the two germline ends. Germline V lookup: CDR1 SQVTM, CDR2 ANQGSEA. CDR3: CSVERTGANEQFF. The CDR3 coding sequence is TGCAGCGTTGAGCGGACGGGAGCCAATGAGCAGTTCTTC.